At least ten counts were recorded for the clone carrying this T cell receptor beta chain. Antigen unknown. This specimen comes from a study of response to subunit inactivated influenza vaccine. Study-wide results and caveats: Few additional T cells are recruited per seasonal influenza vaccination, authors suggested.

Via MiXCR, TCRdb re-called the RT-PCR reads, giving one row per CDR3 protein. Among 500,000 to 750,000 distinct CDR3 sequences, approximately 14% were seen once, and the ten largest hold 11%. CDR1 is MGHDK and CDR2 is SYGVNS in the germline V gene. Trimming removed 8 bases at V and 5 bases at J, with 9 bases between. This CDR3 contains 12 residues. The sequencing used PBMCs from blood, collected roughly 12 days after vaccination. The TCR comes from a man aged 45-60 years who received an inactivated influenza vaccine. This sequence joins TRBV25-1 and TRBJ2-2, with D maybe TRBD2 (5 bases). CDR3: CASGSDTGELFF. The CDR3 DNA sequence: TGTGCCAGCGGGAGTGATACCGGGGAGCTGTTTTTT.